This is a list of T cell receptor beta chains from one sample in a study of T cell responses to AZD1222 COVID-19 vaccine. Using immunoSEQ multiplex PCR, the repertoire was profiled, and TCRdb retains in-frame clones only, with some absent. The table includes around 120,000 clones, roughly 90% detected once. The specimen comprised peripheral blood, sampled on day 0 of AZD1222 vaccination. The receptors were sampled from an adult in good health. CDR3s include the opening cysteine and the closing phenylalanine or tryptophan. A D gene is named only where the DNA matches it firmly. Not all rows give a size; the values are once, few, many and, for expanded clones, a class.

j_call	cdr3_length	clone_size	d_call	v_call	cdr3_nt	cdr3_aa
TRBJ1-3	15	NA	NA	TRBV9	TGTGCCAGCAGCGTACATGGAGGCTCTGGAAACACCATATATTTT	CASSVHGGSGNTIYF
TRBJ2-5	16	NA	TRBD1	TRBV19	TGTGCCAGTAGCCCCATCGACAGGGGGGAGCAAGAGACCCAGTACTTC	CASSPIDRGEQETQYF
TRBJ1-3	17	NA	TRBD1	TRBV18	TGTGCCAGCTCACCTTCGACAGGGAGCGCCCTCGGAAACACCATATATTTT	CASSPSTGSALGNTIYF
TRBJ2-7	15	NA	NA	TRBV6-1	TGTGCCAGCAGGGAAGGTGGAGGGATGACCTACGAGCAGTACTTC	CASREGGGMTYEQYF
TRBJ1-2	20	NA	NA	TRBV12-5	TGTGCTAGTGGTTTGGTAGGGTCCACCTTCCCCGGGCCGACGGGAAATGGCTACACCTTC	CASGLVGSTFPGPTGNGYTF
TRBJ1-3	16	NA	NA	TRBV18	TGTGCCAGCTCGCCTAATCGGGACAAAAATGGAAACACCATATATTTT	CASSPNRDKNGNTIYF
TRBJ1-3	16	NA	NA	TRBV6-5	TGTGCCAGCAGTTACTCTTCTGGGGCGCCTGGAAACACCATATATTTT	CASSYSSGAPGNTIYF
TRBJ1-6	16	few	TRBD1	TRBV7-2	TGTGCCAGCAGCTTAGTTGGGACAGGGAATAATTCACCCCTCCACTTT	CASSLVGTGNNSPLHF
TRBJ1-3	15	NA	TRBD1	TRBV7-2	TGTGCCAGCAGCCCCGGGACAGGGTCCGGAAACACCATATATTTT	CASSPGTGSGNTIYF
TRBJ2-6	19	NA	TRBD1	TRBV7-9	TGTGCCAGCAGCTCCACACATCTGGACAGGGGATATGGGGCCAACGTCCTGACTTTC	CASSSTHLDRGYGANVLTF
TRBJ1-2	14	NA	NA	TRBV9	TGTGCCAGCAGCGTCCGGGTAGATAACTATGGCTACACCTTC	CASSVRVDNYGYTF
TRBJ2-4	14	NA	NA	TRBV5-6	TGTGCCAGCAGCTACGGACACGGAAAAAACATTCAGTACTTC	CASSYGHGKNIQYF
TRBJ1-1	13	once	TRBD1	TRBV18	TGTGCCAGCTCACAACAGGGGGGGGCTGAAGCTTTCTTT	CASSQQGGAEAFF
TRBJ1-3	16	NA	TRBD1	TRBV18	TGTGCCAGCTCACCACCGGGACAGTACCCTGGAAACACCATATATTTT	CASSPPGQYPGNTIYF
TRBJ1-2	16	NA	TRBD1	TRBV9	TGTGCCAGCAGCGACACCTCGGGACAGGGGTTCTATGGCTACACCTTC	CASSDTSGQGFYGYTF
TRBJ1-6	15	NA	NA	TRBV4-3	TGCGCCAGCAGCCAAGTCTACAGGGTAGATTCACCCCTCCACTTT	CASSQVYRVDSPLHF
TRBJ1-2	15	NA	TRBD1	TRBV5-1	TGCGCCAGCAGCTTGGATAGGACAGGGGACTATGGCTACACCTTC	CASSLDRTGDYGYTF
TRBJ2-7	17	NA	TRBD2	TRBV25-1	TGTGCCAGCAGTGAACCGGGGGGAGGTATAGGGGCTGGTGAGCAGTACTTC	CASSEPGGGIGAGEQYF
TRBJ2-7	11	NA	NA	TRBV5-1	TGCGCCAGCAGAGAGCTCTACGAGCAGTACTTC	CASRELYEQYF
TRBJ2-5	17	NA	NA	TRBV4-3	TGCGCCAGCAGCCAAGATATATCGGGCGGGGATCAAGAGACCCAGTACTTC	CASSQDISGGDQETQYF
TRBJ2-1	14	few	TRBD2	TRBV29-1	TGCAGCGTTTCTCAGCGGGGGAACTACAATGAGCAGTTCTTC	CSVSQRGNYNEQFF
TRBJ1-3	14	NA	NA	TRBV13	TGTGCCAGCAGCTTACGGGTTTTGGGAAACACCATATATTTT	CASSLRVLGNTIYF
TRBJ1-1	14	NA	TRBD1	TRBV13	TGTGCCAGCAGCGCAGACAGGGCGAACACTGAAGCTTTCTTT	CASSADRANTEAFF
TRBJ1-2	14	NA	NA	TRBV3-1/TRBV3-2	TGTGCCAGCAGCCAACGTGGGGCGGACTATGGCTACACCTTC	CASSQRGADYGYTF
TRBJ2-1	15	NA	TRBD2	TRBV9	TGTGCCAGCAGCTCTAGCGGGAGCTCCTACAATGAGCAGTTCTTC	CASSSSGSSYNEQFF
TRBJ2-7	14	NA	TRBD1	TRBV27	TGTGCCAGCAGTTTATTCGGACAGGGGTACGAGCAGTACTTC	CASSLFGQGYEQYF
TRBJ1-5	13	NA	NA	TRBV20-1	TGCAGTGCTAGTTACATTAGCAATCAGCCCCAGCATTTT	CSASYISNQPQHF
TRBJ1-1	14	NA	NA	TRBV4-1	TGCGCCAGCAGCCAAGATTGGGGGAACACTGAAGCTTTCTTT	CASSQDWGNTEAFF